Listed here is a single T cell receptor beta chain. Its antigen is unknown. The data are from a study of cytomegalovirus exposure and HLA in healthy donors. General study results and limits: Earlier analysis looked at TCR beta V segments, and most were productive about 90% or about 30% of the time. For TCR beta chains, V- and J-gene trimming was later linked to a missense DCLRE1C variant. It is likely that the observed cluster of highly shared sequence variants was a sequencing artifact.

V was cut by 6 bases and J by 0 bases, with 15 bases left in between. Germline lookup yields CDR1 SGHVS and CDR2 FQNEAQ. The CDR3 loop spans 15 amino acids. The PCR ran on 60 Vbeta and 13 Jbeta primers. Sequencing used immunoSEQ multiplex PCR; TCRdb keeps in-frame clones, though not all of them. The sample lists 200,000 to 250,000 clones, around 85% occurring once. The J gene is TRBJ2-7, the V gene TRBV7-8; D is possibly TRBD1 (6 bases). This clonotype was sampled from a girl aged 2 to 9 in good health and CMV-seronegative. Sequences were obtained from PBMCs. CDR3 bases: TGTGCCAGCAGTCTCTCCCCGGACAGCTCCTACGAGCAGTACTTC. Protein: CASSLSPDSSYEQYF.